This record concerns one TCR beta chain sequence. Its antigen is as yet unknown. The CDR3 extends over 15 amino acids. Per germline, CDR1 MNHEY and CDR2 SVGAGI. Trimming at V came to 6 bases and at J to 3 bases, leaving 6 bases not matched to a gene. The source of the sample is a study of T cells in Graves' hyperthyroidism and ophthalmopathy. Study-level results: Blood also held most thyroid clonotypes expanded beyond 0.001. For ophthalmopathy, model prediction preceded onset by a median 6.5 months.

Amplified regions were TCR beta CDR3 sequences from RNA transcripts. The TCR CDR3 was amplified in a first-round RT-PCR using the HTBI primer set. In TCRdb, the multiplex PCR reads were re-called with MiXCR into one record per CDR3 protein. The data hold over 700,000 distinct CDR3 sequences, with 35% to 45% observed a single time. This receptor was identified in a man aged 18 to 29 with Graves' hyperthyroidism. V usage is TRBV6-5 and J usage is TRBJ1-4; TRBD1 aligns across 8 bases. The sample taken for sequencing was blood. This CDR3 is CASSPDRGSNEKLFF. The CDR3 DNA reads TGTGCCAGCAGCCCAGACAGGGGATCTAATGAAAAACTGTTTTTT.